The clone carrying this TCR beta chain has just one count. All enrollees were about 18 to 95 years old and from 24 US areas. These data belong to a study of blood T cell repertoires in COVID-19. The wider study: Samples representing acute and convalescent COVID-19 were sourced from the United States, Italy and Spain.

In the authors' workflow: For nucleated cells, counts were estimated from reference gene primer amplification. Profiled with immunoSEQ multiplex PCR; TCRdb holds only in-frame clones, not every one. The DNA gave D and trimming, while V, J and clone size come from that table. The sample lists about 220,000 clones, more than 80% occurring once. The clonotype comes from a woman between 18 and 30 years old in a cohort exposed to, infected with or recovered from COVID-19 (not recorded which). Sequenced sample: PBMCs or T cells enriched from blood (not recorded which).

CDR3 DNA sequence: TGTGCCAGCAGGGCGGACAGAGACTATGGCTACACCTTC. Translated, it gives CASRADRDYGYTF. The chain carries TRBV27 and TRBJ1-2, with a weak D call TRBD1 (6 bases). The V gene's germline CDR1 is MNHEY and CDR2 SMNVEV (reference sequence). The CDR3 runs 13 residues. The V gene lost 6 bases and the J gene lost 3 bases, with 11 bases spanning the gap.